This record concerns one T cell receptor beta chain sequence. In the authors' workflow: It was from reference gene primer amplification that nucleated cell counts were estimated. Assay used: immunoSEQ multiplex PCR; TCRdb lists only in-frame clones, some missing. Clone size and the V and J calls come from that table; the DNA yielded D and trimming. The sample carries about 210,000 clones, roughly 86% recorded once. The data derive from a study of blood T cell repertoires in COVID-19. Looked up from germline, CDR1 is MDHEN and CDR2 is SYDVKM. Unmatched junction bases numbered 2, after V lost 1 base and J lost 0 bases. This CDR3 is 16 amino acids long.

This chain links TRBV28 with TRBJ2-1; 8 bases line up with TRBD2. Sequenced input: peripheral blood. This clonotype was sampled from a woman aged 50 to 65 with active or convalescent COVID-19. CDR3 amino acids: CASSLLAGSSYNEQFF. In DNA form, the CDR3 reads TGTGCCAGCAGTTTATTAGCGGGGAGCTCCTACAATGAGCAGTTCTTC.